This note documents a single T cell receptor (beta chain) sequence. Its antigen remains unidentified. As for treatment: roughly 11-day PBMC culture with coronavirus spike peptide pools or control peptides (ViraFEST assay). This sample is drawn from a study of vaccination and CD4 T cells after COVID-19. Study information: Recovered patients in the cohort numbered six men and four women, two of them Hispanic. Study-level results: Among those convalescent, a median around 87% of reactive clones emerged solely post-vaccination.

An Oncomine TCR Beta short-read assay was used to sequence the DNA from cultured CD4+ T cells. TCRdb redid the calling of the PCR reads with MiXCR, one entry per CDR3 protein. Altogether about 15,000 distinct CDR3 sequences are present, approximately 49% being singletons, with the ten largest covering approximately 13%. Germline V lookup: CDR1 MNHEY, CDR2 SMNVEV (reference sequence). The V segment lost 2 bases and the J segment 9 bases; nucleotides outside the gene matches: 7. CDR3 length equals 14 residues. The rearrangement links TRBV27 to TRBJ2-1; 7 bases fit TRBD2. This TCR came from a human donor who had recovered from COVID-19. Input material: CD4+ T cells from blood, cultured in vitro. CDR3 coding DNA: TGTGCCAGCAGTTTAGTTGCTGGGGGGGGTGAGCAGTTCTTC. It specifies CASSLVAGGGEQFF.